The subject of this entry is one TCR beta chain. The sample belongs to a study of blood T cell repertoires in COVID-19. At the level of the study: In each case, the material was cDNA or gDNA derived from T cells, B-cell-depleted T cells, or PBMCs.

Study members were between about 18 and 90 years old and lived in 25 or so US regions. Germline CDR1 is SGHDN and CDR2 is FVKESK. The CDR3 contains 19 residues. The junction had 14 bases not matched to a gene; V was cut back by 0 bases and J by 4 bases. The data were produced by immunoSEQ multiplex PCR, yet TCRdb's version contains in-frame clones alone and is incomplete. Of about 350,000 clones in the sample, about 90% are singletons; the top ten hold more than 0.8%. The sample was PBMCs or T cells enriched from blood (not recorded which). This receptor was obtained from a woman younger than 45 who had recovered from COVID-19. This chain joins TRBV14 and TRBJ1-1, with TRBD1 identical over 10 bases. DNA of the CDR3: TGTGCCAGCAGCCAAGAGAGGCTAGGAGACAGGGGGCCCGCCACTGAAGCTTTCTTT. Its protein product is CASSQERLGDRGPATEAFF.